This record covers a single T cell receptor (beta chain). The source of the sample is a study of early T cells in non-severe SARS-CoV-2 infection. The CDR3 loop spans 13 amino acids. V dropped 8 bases and J dropped 1 base, with 10 bases sitting between them. In germline, CDR1 is SGHVS, CDR2 FNYEAQ. MiXCR was run by TCRdb on the 5' RACE reads, yielding one entry per CDR3 protein. There are 50,000 to 70,000 distinct CDR3 sequences in the sample; about an eighth occur only once, and around 4.6% lies in the top ten. The chain carries TRBV7-6 and TRBJ2-3; either TRBD1 or TRBD2 may fit D (5 bases each). This receptor was identified in an adult who was a healthcare worker with PCR-confirmed SARS-CoV-2 infection or an uninfected control (not recorded which). The specimen sequenced was whole blood. The CDR3 DNA is TGTGCCAGCTTGGGACCCGGCACAGATACGCAGTATTTT. This sequence encodes CASLGPGTDTQYF.